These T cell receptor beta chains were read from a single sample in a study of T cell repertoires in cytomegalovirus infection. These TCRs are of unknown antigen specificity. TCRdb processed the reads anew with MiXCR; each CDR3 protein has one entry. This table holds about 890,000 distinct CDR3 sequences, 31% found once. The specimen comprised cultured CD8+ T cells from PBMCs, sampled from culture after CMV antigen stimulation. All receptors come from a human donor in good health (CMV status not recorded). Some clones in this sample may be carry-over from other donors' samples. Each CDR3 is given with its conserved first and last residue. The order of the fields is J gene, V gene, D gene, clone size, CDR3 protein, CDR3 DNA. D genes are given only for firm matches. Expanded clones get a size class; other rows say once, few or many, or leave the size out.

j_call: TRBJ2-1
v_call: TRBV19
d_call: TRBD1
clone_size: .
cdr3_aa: CASRSRQGEDNEQFF
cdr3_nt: TGTGCCAGTAGATCACGACAGGGGGAGGACAATGAGCAGTTCTTC

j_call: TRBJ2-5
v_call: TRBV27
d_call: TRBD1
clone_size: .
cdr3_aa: CASGSDRGPVETQYF
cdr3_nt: TGTGCCAGCGGGTCGGACAGGGGGCCTGTGGAGACCCAGTACTTC

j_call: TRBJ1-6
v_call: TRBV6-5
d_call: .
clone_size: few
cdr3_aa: CASSNPGGPLHF
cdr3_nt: TGTGCCAGCAGTAACCCCGGTGGACCCCTCCACTTT

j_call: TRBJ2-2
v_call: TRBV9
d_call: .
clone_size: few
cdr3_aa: CASSVGQLAVTGELFF
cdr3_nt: TGTGCCAGCAGCGTAGGGCAGCTGGCGGTTACCGGGGAGCTGTTTTTT

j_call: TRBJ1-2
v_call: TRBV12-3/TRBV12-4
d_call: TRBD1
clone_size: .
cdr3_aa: CASSRRGWTGEDGYTF
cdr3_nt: TGTGCCAGCAGTAGGCGGGGATGGACAGGGGAAGATGGCTACACCTTC

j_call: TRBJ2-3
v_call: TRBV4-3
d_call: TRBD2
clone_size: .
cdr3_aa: CASSQAGPGTSGGERGADTQYF
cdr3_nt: TGCGCCAGCAGCCAAGCCGGACCCGGGACTAGCGGGGGCGAGAGGGGGGCAGATACGCAGTATTTT

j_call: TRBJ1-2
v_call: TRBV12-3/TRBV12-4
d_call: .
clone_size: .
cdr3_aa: CASSGGAGFYYGYTF
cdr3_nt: TGTGCCAGCAGTGGCGGGGCGGGTTTCTACTATGGCTACACCTTC

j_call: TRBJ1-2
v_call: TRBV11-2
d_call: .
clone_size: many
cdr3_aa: CASSSRVARYGYTF
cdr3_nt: TGTGCCAGCAGCTCCAGGGTAGCTAGGTATGGCTACACCTTC

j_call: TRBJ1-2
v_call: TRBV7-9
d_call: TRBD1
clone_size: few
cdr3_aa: CASSGGQYNYGYTF
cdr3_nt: TGTGCCAGCAGCGGGGGACAGTACAACTATGGCTACACCTTC

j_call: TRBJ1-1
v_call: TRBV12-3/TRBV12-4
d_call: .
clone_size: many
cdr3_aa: CASSWGQNTEAFF
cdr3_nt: TGTGCCAGCAGCTGGGGACAGAACACTGAAGCTTTCTTT

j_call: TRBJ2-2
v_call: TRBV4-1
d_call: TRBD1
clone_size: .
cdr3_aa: CASSLSRQGNTGELFF
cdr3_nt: TGCGCCAGCAGCCTAAGCAGACAGGGTAACACCGGGGAGCTGTTTTTT

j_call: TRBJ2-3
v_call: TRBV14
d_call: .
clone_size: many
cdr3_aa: CASSQVERSTQYF
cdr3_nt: TGTGCCAGCAGCCAAGTTGAGAGGAGTACGCAGTATTTT

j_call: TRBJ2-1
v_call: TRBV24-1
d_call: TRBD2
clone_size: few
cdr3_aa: CATSDTGTTNEQFF
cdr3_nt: TGTGCCACCAGTGATACCGGGACTACCAATGAGCAGTTCTTC

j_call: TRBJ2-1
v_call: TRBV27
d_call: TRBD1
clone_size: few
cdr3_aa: CASRSRQGPSHEQFF
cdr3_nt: TGTGCCAGCAGAAGCCGACAGGGGCCGTCCCATGAGCAGTTCTTC

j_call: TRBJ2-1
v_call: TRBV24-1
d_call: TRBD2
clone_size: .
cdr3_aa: CATRGLASYNEQFF
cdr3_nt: TGTGCCACCAGGGGACTAGCGTCCTACAATGAGCAGTTCTTC

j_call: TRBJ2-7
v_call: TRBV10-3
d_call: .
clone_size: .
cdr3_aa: CAISGDMRSYEQYF
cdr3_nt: TGTGCCATCAGTGGGGACATGAGGAGCTACGAGCAGTACTTC

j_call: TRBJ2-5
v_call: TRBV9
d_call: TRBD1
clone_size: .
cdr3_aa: CASSVNPGTGMSVSETQYF
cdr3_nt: TGTGCCAGCAGCGTAAATCCCGGGACAGGCATGTCCGTGTCGGAGACCCAGTACTTC

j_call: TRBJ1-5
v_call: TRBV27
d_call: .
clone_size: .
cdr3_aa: CASSLGPEDQPQHF
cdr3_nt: TGTGCCAGCAGTTTAGGTCCGGAAGATCAGCCCCAGCATTTT

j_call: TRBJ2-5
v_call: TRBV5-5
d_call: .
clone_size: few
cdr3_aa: CASSLGEGRETQYF
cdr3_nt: TGTGCCAGCAGCTTGGGAGAGGGGAGAGAGACCCAGTACTTC

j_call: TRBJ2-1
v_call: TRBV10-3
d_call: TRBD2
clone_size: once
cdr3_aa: CAIRTSVTNEQFF
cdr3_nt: TGTGCCATTAGGACTAGCGTAACTAATGAGCAGTTCTTC

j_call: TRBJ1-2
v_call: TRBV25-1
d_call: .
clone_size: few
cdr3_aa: CASSDSSRVWGYTF
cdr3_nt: TGTGCCAGCAGTGACTCTAGCAGGGTATGGGGCTACACCTTC

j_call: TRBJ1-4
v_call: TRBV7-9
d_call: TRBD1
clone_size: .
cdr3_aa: CASSDRDRGNEKLFF
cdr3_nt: TGTGCCAGCAGCGACCGGGACAGGGGTAATGAAAAACTGTTTTTT

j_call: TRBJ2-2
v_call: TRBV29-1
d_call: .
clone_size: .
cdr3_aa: CSVLNTGELFF
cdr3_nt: TGCAGCGTGCTTAACACCGGGGAGCTGTTTTTT

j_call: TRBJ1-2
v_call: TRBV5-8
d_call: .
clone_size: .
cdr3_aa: CASSSNRAMPLRYTF
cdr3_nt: TGTGCCAGCAGCTCTAACAGGGCCATGCCTCTCCGCTACACCTTC

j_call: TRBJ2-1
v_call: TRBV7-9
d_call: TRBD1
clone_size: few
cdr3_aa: CASSLTGPHEQFF
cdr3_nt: TGTGCCAGCAGCCTGACAGGGCCCCATGAGCAGTTCTTC

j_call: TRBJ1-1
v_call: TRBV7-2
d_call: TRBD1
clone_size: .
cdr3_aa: CASNLGGTGRDSTEAFF
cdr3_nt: TGTGCCAGCAACTTAGGCGGGACAGGGAGAGACAGCACTGAAGCTTTCTTT

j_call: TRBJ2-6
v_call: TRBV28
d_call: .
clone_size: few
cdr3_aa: CASSSPTGSGANVLTF
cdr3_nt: TGTGCCAGCAGTTCCCCGACCGGCTCTGGGGCCAACGTCCTGACTTTC

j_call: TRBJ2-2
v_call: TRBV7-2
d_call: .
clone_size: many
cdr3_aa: CASSLVRGGGELFF
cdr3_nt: TGTGCCAGCAGCTTAGTTAGGGGAGGTGGGGAGCTGTTTTTT

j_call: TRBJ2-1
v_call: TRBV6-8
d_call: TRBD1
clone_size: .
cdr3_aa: CANRPTGANEQFF
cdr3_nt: TGTGCCAACAGACCTACAGGGGCCAATGAGCAGTTCTTC

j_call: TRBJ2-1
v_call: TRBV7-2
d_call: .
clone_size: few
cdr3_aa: CASSSSDYRVSRNEQFF
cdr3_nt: TGTGCCAGCAGCTCCTCCGATTACAGGGTATCCCGAAATGAGCAGTTCTTC

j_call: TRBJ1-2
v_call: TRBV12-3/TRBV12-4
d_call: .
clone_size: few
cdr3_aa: CASSSRTRAPNYGYTF
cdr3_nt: TGTGCCAGCAGTTCGCGGACACGAGCCCCTAACTATGGCTACACCTTC

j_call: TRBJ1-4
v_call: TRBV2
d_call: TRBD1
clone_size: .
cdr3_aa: CASRVRDSLFF
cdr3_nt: TGTGCCAGCAGGGTCCGGGACAGTCTGTTTTTT

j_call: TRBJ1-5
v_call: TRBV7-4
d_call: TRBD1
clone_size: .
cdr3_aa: CASSLARDSPNQPQHF
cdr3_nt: TGTGCCAGCAGCCTCGCCCGGGACAGCCCCAATCAGCCCCAGCATTTT

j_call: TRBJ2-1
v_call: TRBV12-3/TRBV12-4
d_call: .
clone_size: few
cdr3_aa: CAIPNGGPYNEQFF
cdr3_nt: TGTGCCATCCCTAACGGGGGACCATACAATGAGCAGTTCTTC

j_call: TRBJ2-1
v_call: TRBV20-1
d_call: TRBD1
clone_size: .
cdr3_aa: CSARVVGTGGRPTTLGSYNEQFF
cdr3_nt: TGCAGTGCTAGAGTGGTGGGAACAGGGGGTAGACCAACCACTCTTGGTAGCTACAATGAGCAGTTCTTC

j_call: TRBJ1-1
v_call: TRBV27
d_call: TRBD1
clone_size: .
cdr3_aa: CASSASGTGWLEAFF
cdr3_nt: TGTGCCAGCAGTGCCTCCGGGACAGGGTGGTTAGAGGCTTTCTTT

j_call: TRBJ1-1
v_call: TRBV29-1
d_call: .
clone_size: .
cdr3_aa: CSPQGLDRNTEAFF
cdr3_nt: TGCAGCCCCCAAGGATTGGACAGGAACACTGAAGCTTTCTTT

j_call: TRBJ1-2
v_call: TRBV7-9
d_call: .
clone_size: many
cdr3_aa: CASSSFLGPREVFTNYGYTF
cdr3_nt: TGTGCCAGCAGCTCTTTCCTGGGGCCGAGAGAAGTTTTTACTAACTATGGCTACACCTTC

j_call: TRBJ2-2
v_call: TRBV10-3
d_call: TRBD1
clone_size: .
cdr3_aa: CAITRTGERAGELFF
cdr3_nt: TGTGCCATCACAAGGACAGGGGAAAGGGCCGGGGAGCTGTTTTTT

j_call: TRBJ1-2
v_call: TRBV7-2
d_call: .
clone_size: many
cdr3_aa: CASSAYRWEDYGYTF
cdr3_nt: TGTGCCAGCAGCGCCTACAGGTGGGAGGACTATGGCTACACCTTC

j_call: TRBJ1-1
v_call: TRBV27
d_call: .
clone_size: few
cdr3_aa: CASSSSTRVNTEAFF
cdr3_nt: TGTGCCAGCAGTTCGTCTACGAGGGTGAACACTGAAGCTTTCTTT

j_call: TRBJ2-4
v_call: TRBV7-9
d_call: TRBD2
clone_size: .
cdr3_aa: CASSLVPSGSLNIQYF
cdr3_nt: TGTGCCAGCAGCTTAGTTCCTAGCGGCTCATTGAACATTCAGTACTTC

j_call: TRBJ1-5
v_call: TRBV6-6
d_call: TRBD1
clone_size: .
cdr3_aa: CASSYLRPGTALNQPQHF
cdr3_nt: TGTGCCAGCAGTTACTTACGACCCGGGACAGCGCTCAATCAGCCCCAGCATTTT

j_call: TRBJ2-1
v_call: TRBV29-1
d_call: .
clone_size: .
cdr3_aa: CSVPTGLNEQFF
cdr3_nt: TGCAGCGTTCCGACAGGATTGAATGAGCAGTTCTTC

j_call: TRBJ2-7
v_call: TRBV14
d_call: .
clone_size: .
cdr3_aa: CASSQVGTGRSTYEQYF
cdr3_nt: TGTGCCAGCAGCCAAGTGGGGACGGGTAGGTCTACCTACGAGCAGTACTTC

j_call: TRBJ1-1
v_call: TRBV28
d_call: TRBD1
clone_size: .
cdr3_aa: CASNITGTGSGGAFF
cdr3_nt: TGTGCCAGCAATATTACCGGGACAGGGTCGGGGGGAGCTTTCTTT

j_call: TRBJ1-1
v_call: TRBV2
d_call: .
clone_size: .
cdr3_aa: CASIDKYTEAFF
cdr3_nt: TGTGCCAGCATTGACAAATACACTGAAGCTTTCTTT

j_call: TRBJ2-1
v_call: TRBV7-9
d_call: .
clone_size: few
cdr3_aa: CASSLQGTYNEQFF
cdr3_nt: TGTGCCAGCAGCCTTCAGGGGACCTACAATGAGCAGTTCTTC